This entry lists 28 T cell receptor delta chains sequenced from one sample in a study of Vδ1+ human thymocytes. No antigen has been identified for these receptors. RNA was extracted from the cells and then reverse transcribed. CDR3 amplicons came from multiplex PCR with pooled V-gene forward and constant-region reverse primers. TCRdb applied CATT to the multiplex PCR reads for clone calling. The table lists some 25,000 delta-chain clones, 7.4% of them singletons. Points from the study as a whole: In the thymus, TRG and TRD repertoires looked highly polyclonal with Gaussian CDR3 lengths.

The sample was Vdelta1+ gamma-delta thymocytes from the thymus. Regarding subset: FACS-sorted CD3+ TCRalphabeta- TCRVdelta1+ TCRVdelta2- thymocytes. These receptors came from a girl under three years old who had congenital heart surgery.

This clone was picked up a small number of times. V usage is TRDV1 and J usage is TRDJ1; possibly TRDD3 for D (5 bases). Germline-derived CDR1 and CDR2 are TSWWSYY and QGS. The length of the CDR3 is 17 residues. Trimming removed 3 bases from V and 3 bases from J, with 20 bases in between. The DNA of the CDR3 is TGTGCTCTTGGGGATGCCCACATTGGAGGGATCCCCGATAAACTCATCTTT. It codes for CALGDAHIGGIPDKLIF.

The rearrangement links TRDV1 to TRDJ1, with D uncertain. TCRdb carries no J gene annotation; the J gene was assigned here by matching the DNA with germline. The CDR3 loop spans 22 amino acids. Trimming left V 4 bases short and J 0 bases short, with 33 bases between. In germline, CDR1 is TSWWSYY, CDR2 QGS. As DNA, the CDR3 is TGTGCTCTTGGGGCCACCGAACATTTGCGGAATGTGCTCCTCTTGTACACCGATAAACTCATCTTT. Protein: CALGATEHLRNVLLLYTDKLIF.

A few counts support this clone. The V call is TRDV1, the J call TRDJ1, with 9 bases aligning to TRDD3. V lost 3 bases and J lost 7; bases outside the gene matches: 12. Germline CDR1 TSWWSYY, CDR2 QGS. This CDR3 is built from 16 residues. This CDR3 is CALGDSYDGGYSKLIF. In DNA, the CDR3 is TGTGCTCTTGGGGACAGCTACGATGGGGGATATAGTAAACTCATCTTT.

The J gene is TRDJ2, the V gene TRDV1; 7 bases are shared with TRDD3. The V and J ends lost 0 bases and 8 bases, in that order; junction bases with no gene match: 24. Germline loops: CDR1 TSWWSYY, CDR2 QGS. The CDR3 is 21 amino acids. The CDR3 sequence: CALGELVYLSPGEDTTAQLFF. In DNA form, the CDR3 reads TGTGCTCTTGGGGAACTAGTTTATCTTTCGCCGGGGGAGGATACGACGGCACAACTCTTCTTT.

The chain combines TRDV2 with TRDJ1, with 9 bases fitting TRDD3. TCRdb is silent on the J gene; assignment here came from matching the DNA to germline. The germline CDR1 and CDR2 sequences are GEAIGNYY and EKD. V was pared by 5 bases and J by 8 bases, with 17 bases of the junction left unmatched. This CDR3 spans 16 amino acids. Written as DNA, the CDR3 is TGTGCCTGTGTGTATTGGGGGATATGCCCCCGGAACAAACTCATCTTT. Translated, it gives CACVYWGICPRNKLIF.

This clone was counted a few times. The J gene is TRDJ1, the V gene TRDV1; 9 bases agree with TRDD3. Trimming cost V 2 bases and J 8 bases; bases outside gene matches: 12. The CDR3 totals 16 residues. Germline loops: CDR1 TSWWSYY, CDR2 QGS. The CDR3 sequence: CALGENLLPGIRKLIF. CDR3 DNA: TGTGCTCTTGGGGAAAATCTCCTTCCGGGGATACGCAAACTCATCTTT.

This clone was counted between two and nine times. V usage is TRDV1 and J usage is TRDJ1, with D perhaps TRDD3 (6 bases). Germline V gene lookup returns CDR1 TSWWSYY and CDR2 QGS. Deletions cut 2 bases from V and 5 bases from J, with 15 bases between. This CDR3 spans 15 amino acids. This chain's CDR3 is CALGEEGGTRDKLIF. CDR3 nucleotides: TGTGCTCTTGGGGAAGAAGGGGGGACCAGGGATAAACTCATCTTT.

Note on this clone: A much larger clone differs by one base, so this may be a read error. The chain joins TRDV2 to TRDJ2; 13 bases agree with TRDD3. Germline values: CDR1 GEAIGNYY, CDR2 EKD. This CDR3 spans 20 amino acids. The CDR3 region is CARDTSGTGGYGVVAAQLFF. Here the CDR3 DNA reads TGTGCCCGTGACACAAGTGGTACTGGGGGATACGGTGTGGTGGCAGCACAACTCTTCTTT.

There are a few counts of this clone. The chain combines TRDV1 with TRDJ1, with 8 bases matching TRDD3. Trimming cost V 2 bases and J 0 bases; bases outside gene matches: 14. Per germline, CDR1 TSWWSYY and CDR2 QGS. This CDR3 has 19 residues. CDR3 sequence: CALGECSYKTLGDTDKLIF. The CDR3 DNA is TGTGCTCTTGGGGAATGCTCCTATAAAACACTGGGGGACACCGATAAACTCATCTTT.

The J gene is TRDJ1, the V gene TRDV1; TRDD3 matches at 7 bases. With V trimmed by 1 base and J by 0 bases, 11 bases remained unmatched. CDR1 is TSWWSYY, CDR2 QGS, per germline. The CDR3 is made up of 18 amino acids. In DNA, the CDR3 is TGTGCTCTTGGGGAACGTACTGAATGGCTGGGGGACACCGATAAACTCATCTTT. It codes for CALGERTEWLGDTDKLIF.

This chain connects TRDV1 to TRDJ1, with D possibly matching TRDD3 (6 bases). The V end lost 3 bases, the J end lost 0 bases, and 26 bases lay between the germline ends. The germline CDR1 and CDR2 sequences are TSWWSYY and QGS. CDR3 size: 20 residues. CDR3 loop: CALGDRTPLGIPWYTDKLIF. Written as DNA, the CDR3 is TGTGCTCTTGGGGACCGAACCCCATTGGGGATTCCTTGGTACACCGATAAACTCATCTTT.

There are a few counts of this clone. The chain has TRDV1 and TRDJ1; maybe TRDD3 (5 bases). The CDR3 contains 22 residues. In germline, CDR1 is TSWWSYY, CDR2 QGS. V lost 4 bases to trimming and J lost 4 bases, with 37 bases between them. CDR3 protein: CALGGNQLVGETANKKGDKLIF. The DNA of the CDR3 is TGTGCTCTTGGGGGCAATCAATTAGTTGGGGAAACAGCGAATAAAAAGGGCGATAAACTCATCTTT.

The chain uses TRDV1 and TRDJ1; TRDD3 matches 8 bases. V trimming: 0 bases; J trimming: 8 bases; junction bases outside the gene matches: 35. Germline V gene data show CDR1 as TSWWSYY and CDR2 as QGS. The CDR3 is 24 amino acids. The CDR3 DNA reads as TGTGCTCTTGGGGAACTGAAAAGGGGGCCCTTGGACGGAGTCGTAGGCTGGGGGAGTCGAAAACTCATCTTT. Amino acid sequence: CALGELKRGPLDGVVGWGSRKLIF.

The rearrangement links TRDV1 to TRDJ1, with 13 bases fitting TRDD3. Germline V lookup: CDR1 TSWWSYY, CDR2 QGS. The CDR3 has 24 residues. After removal of 3 bases from V and 0 bases from J, the junction contained 25 bases not matched to a gene. In DNA form, the CDR3 reads TGTGCTCTTGGGGAGACCCTTCCTAACCCCAGAAACTGGGGGATACGCCAGTACACCGATAAACTCATCTTT. Translation: CALGETLPNPRNWGIRQYTDKLIF.

The rearrangement links TRDV1 to TRDJ1; D is unclear. This CDR3 has 13 residues. CDR1 and CDR2 from the germline V gene are TSWWSYY and QGS. V was trimmed by 3 bases and J by 7 bases, leaving 12 bases between them. The CDR3 loop reads CALGDRVRTKLIF. In DNA, the CDR3 is TGTGCTCTTGGGGACCGGGTACGGACTAAACTCATCTTT.

This chain uses TRDV1 with TRDJ1; a possible D gene is TRDD3 (6 bases). TCRdb records no J gene; here it was assigned by comparing the DNA to germline. The CDR3 is 16 residues long. Per the germline V gene, CDR1 is TSWWSYY and CDR2 is QGS. V lost 5 bases and J 0 bases, leaving 16 bases between the germline ends. Written as DNA, the CDR3 is TGTGCTCTTGGGAACGGGGCTGGGGTTTACACCGATAAACTCATCTTT. It translates to CALGNGAGVYTDKLIF.

This clone is medium-sized (0.01 to 0.1%). J is TRDJ1 and V is TRDV2; no firm D call. The length of the CDR3 is 15 residues. CDR1 is GEAIGNYY and CDR2 is EKD in the germline V gene. V was pared by 4 bases and J by 5 bases, with 19 bases between. The CDR3 DNA sequence: TGTGCCTGTGAAGAGAGGGGCCCCCCGGGGGATAAACTCATCTTT. Its translation is CACEERGPPGDKLIF.

In this sample, this clone turned up a few times. The chain is built from TRDV1 and TRDJ1, with TRDD3 matching over 11 bases. The V and J ends lost 3 bases and 2 bases, in that order; junction bases with no gene match: 17. The CDR3 totals 20 residues. Germline V lookup: CDR1 TSWWSYY, CDR2 QGS. The CDR3 nucleotides read TGTGCTCTTGGGGATTCCTCCCCCAATACTGGGGGATATGGTACCGATAAACTCATCTTT. Translated, it gives CALGDSSPNTGGYGTDKLIF.

J is TRDJ1 and V is TRDV1; possible D gene TRDD3, 5 bases. The V gene's germline CDR1 is TSWWSYY and CDR2 QGS. V shed 3 bases and J shed 6 bases, with 23 bases lying between them. The CDR3 loop spans 17 amino acids. In nucleotides, the CDR3 is TGTGCTCTTGGGGAGAGGGGAAAAACCCGGAAGGCCTATAAACTCATCTTT. It codes for CALGERGKTRKAYKLIF.

This clone has a handful of counts. V gene TRDV1 combines with J gene TRDJ1; 12 nucleotides agree with TRDD3. The germline V gene has CDR1 TSWWSYY and CDR2 QGS. V was pared by 3 bases and J by 5 bases, with 19 bases of the junction left unmatched. The CDR3 covers 20 residues. CDR3 sequence reads: CALGDLSRVTGGYLGDKLIF. The CDR3, as DNA: TGTGCTCTTGGGGACCTGTCTCGGGTAACTGGGGGATACCTAGGAGATAAACTCATCTTT.

This clone has a handful of counts. The chain joins TRDV1 to TRDJ1, with 12 bases matching TRDD3. Losses at the gene ends were 4 bases for V and 7 bases for J; bases not matched to a gene: 34. Germline V gene sequence: CDR1 TSWWSYY, CDR2 QGS. The CDR3 totals 24 residues. CDR3 coding DNA: TGTGCTCTTGGGGGAATACTCCTTACCGGTTCCGTACTGGGGGATACATCGGCGTCGATTAAACTCATCTTT. Translating it yields CALGGILLTGSVLGDTSASIKLIF.

The gene calls are TRDV1 and TRDJ1; no firm D call. The ends were cut back, 0 bases at V and 3 bases at J, with 14 bases in the middle. In germline, CDR1 is TSWWSYY, CDR2 QGS. There are 16 residues in the CDR3. The CDR3 sequence is CALGELGVCLSDKLIF. CDR3 DNA sequence: TGTGCTCTTGGGGAACTAGGCGTGTGTTTGTCCGATAAACTCATCTTT.

The chain combines TRDV1 with TRDJ1, with D possibly TRDD3 on 6 matching bases. The germline CDR1 and CDR2 sequences are TSWWSYY and QGS. The length of the CDR3 is 20 residues. V was shortened by 2 bases and J by 1 base, with 26 bases between the two germline ends. CDR3 residues: CALGELLPRGTPESTDKLIF. As DNA, the CDR3 is TGTGCTCTTGGGGAATTGTTGCCGCGGGGGACACCTGAATCCACCGATAAACTCATCTTT.

This rearrangement joins TRDV1 to TRDJ1, with a possible D match to TRDD3 (5 bases). CDR1 is TSWWSYY and CDR2 is QGS in the germline V gene. Trimming cost V 4 bases and J 1 base, with 28 bases left between them. The CDR3 has 20 residues. Here the CDR3 reads CALGGPGSPRGLLLTDKLIF. CDR3 nucleotides: TGTGCTCTTGGGGGACCTGGTTCACCAAGGGGACTGCTTCTCACCGATAAACTCATCTTT.

This clone was seen a handful of times. The rearrangement links TRDV1 to TRDJ1, with TRDD3 identical over 9 bases. CDR3 length: 18 residues. The V gene end was trimmed by 5 bases and the J gene end by 0 bases; junction bases not matched to a gene: 13. Germline lookup yields CDR1 TSWWSYY and CDR2 QGS. In DNA, the CDR3 is TGTGCTCTTGGGCCTAATCCTTCCTGGGGGATGTACACCGATAAACTCATCTTT. Amino acids: CALGPNPSWGMYTDKLIF.

This clone was seen more than once but under ten times. V is TRDV1 and J is TRDJ1; a weak D match, TRDD3 (6 bases). Germline values: CDR1 TSWWSYY, CDR2 QGS. This CDR3 region has 18 residues. Trimming took 0 bases from V and 0 from J, leaving 17 bases between them. The CDR3 loop reads CALGELNQLGPNTDKLIF. For the CDR3, the DNA is TGTGCTCTTGGGGAACTTAATCAACTGGGCCCAAACACCGATAAACTCATCTTT.

The V gene is TRDV1, the J gene TRDJ1; 12 bases align to TRDD3. Germline V gene data show CDR1 as TSWWSYY and CDR2 as QGS. V trimming: 5 bases; J trimming: 5 bases; junction bases outside the gene matches: 21. This CDR3 is built from 20 residues. CDR3 sequence: CALGSNFLPLGDTQSDKLIF. The CDR3 nucleotides are TGTGCTCTTGGGTCCAACTTCCTTCCCCTGGGGGATACGCAGTCTGATAAACTCATCTTT.

The V call is TRDV2, the J call TRDJ1, with a tentative D call TRDD3 (6 bases). V shed 3 bases and J shed 2 bases, with 9 bases lying between them. There are 13 residues in the CDR3. Germline V CDR1 and CDR2: GEAIGNYY, EKD. In DNA form, the CDR3 reads TGTGCCTGTGACCCAACTGGGACCGATAAACTCATCTTT. This gives the protein CACDPTGTDKLIF.